The 32 T cell receptor beta chains below were found in one sample sequenced in a study of liver allograft versus peripheral blood T cells. Study background: In transplanted livers, T cell receptor repertoires were compared with those found in the recipients' peripheral blood.

MiXCR, run by TCRdb on the reads, gives a single entry per CDR3 protein. Here the sample spans around 18,000 distinct CDR3 sequences, roughly a fifth being singletons. Source of these receptors: a human patient who had a liver transplant. T cells may partly derive from the graft donor.

This clonotype was counted many times. This chain links TRBV24-1 with TRBJ2-1; TRBD2 aligns across 12 bases. The CDR3 is 15 residues long. Germline V gene sequence: CDR1 KGHDR, CDR2 SFDVKD. The V gene end was trimmed by 5 bases and the J gene end by 8 bases; junction bases not matched to a gene: 6. The CDR3 loop is CATSGAGTSGYEQFF. CDR3 in DNA: TGTGCCACCAGTGGGGCAGGGACTAGCGGGTATGAGCAGTTCTTC.

This clonotype qualifies as medium-sized. The V gene is TRBV27, the J gene TRBJ2-1; D unresolved. The V gene's germline CDR1 is MNHEY and CDR2 SMNVEV (reference sequence). The CDR3 spans 16 residues. The V end lost 5 bases, the J end lost 4 bases, and 18 bases lay between the germline ends. The chain's CDR3 is CASSPYTAEKYNEQFF. The CDR3 coding sequence is TGTGCCAGCAGTCCCTACACAGCAGAAAAGTACAATGAGCAGTTCTTC.

The chain recombines TRBV6-2 or TRBV6-3 with TRBJ2-4; possibly TRBD1 for D (6 bases). V lost 11 bases, J lost 7 bases, and 12 bases lay in between. Germline-derived CDR1 and CDR2 are MNHEY and SVGEGT. The CDR3 is 11 residues long. The chain's CDR3 is CAAGATNIQYF. The CDR3 DNA sequence: TGTGCCGCAGGGGCTACTAACATTCAGTACTTC.

The CDR3 protein is CASSLYSGAMLGELFF. The CDR3 nucleotides read TGTGCCAGCAGCTTATATAGCGGGGCCATGCTCGGGGAGCTGTTTTTT. The chain joins TRBV7-3 to TRBJ2-2; 8 bases line up with TRBD2. Trimming cost V 2 bases and J 7 bases; bases outside gene matches: 9. Germline V gene data show CDR1 as SGHTA and CDR2 as FQGTGA. The CDR3 consists of 16 residues.

This clonotype was picked up many times. The V and J genes are TRBV5-4 and TRBJ1-1; D not resolved. The CDR3 extends over 15 amino acids. Trimming removed 0 bases at V and 1 base at J, with 10 bases between. Looked up from germline, CDR1 is SGHNT and CDR2 is YYREEE (reference sequence). CDR3 protein: CASSLAKNTNTEAFF. As DNA, the CDR3 is TGTGCCAGCAGCTTGGCCAAAAATACGAACACTGAAGCTTTCTTT.

J is TRBJ2-3 and V is TRBV19, with 7 nucleotides matching TRBD2. The CDR3 length is 17 residues. Per germline, CDR1 LNHDA and CDR2 SQIVND (reference sequence). Trimming at V came to 1 base and at J to 7 bases, leaving 14 bases not matched to a gene. Here the CDR3 reads CASSIGLAVLKRNTQYF. DNA of the CDR3: TGTGCCAGTAGTATAGGGCTAGCGGTCCTCAAGAGAAATACGCAGTATTTT.

This clonotype was observed at least ten times. J is TRBJ2-7 and V is TRBV18; no definite D call. The length of the CDR3 is 18 residues. The germline gives CDR1 KGHSH, CDR2 LQKENI. V gave up 3 bases and J gave up 0 bases, with 21 bases separating them. CDR3 DNA: TGTGCCAGCTCACCTGGTTCCAGGTTGGGTCCGGCCTCCTACGAGCAGTACTTC. Translation: CASSPGSRLGPASYEQYF.

This clonotype was seen a few times. V gene TRBV7-2 combines with J gene TRBJ1-5; 9 bases are shared with TRBD1. Germline V CDR1 and CDR2: SGHTA, FQGNSA. This CDR3 spans 14 amino acids. V lost 4 bases to trimming and J lost 4 bases; unmatched junction nucleotides: 2. The DNA of the CDR3 is TGTGCCAGCAGCTCCGGACAGGGGAATCAGCCCCAGCATTTT. As protein: CASSSGQGNQPQHF.

Note on this clonotype: Since a much larger clone is just one base distant, this may be a read error. In DNA form, the CDR3 reads TGTGCCAGCTCGGCACAGGGGTCCACTGAAGCTTTCTTT. Amino acid sequence: CASSAQGSTEAFF. This sequence joins TRBV18 and TRBJ1-1; 7 bases map to TRBD1. The V and J ends lost 6 bases and 4 bases, in that order; junction bases with no gene match: 5. The CDR3 consists of 13 residues. Per germline, CDR1 KGHSH and CDR2 LQKENI.

The sample holds a few counts of this clonotype. The rearrangement links TRBV6-5 to TRBJ1-3; no definite D call. V lost 6 bases and J 0 bases, leaving 21 bases between the germline ends. Per the germline V gene, CDR1 is MNHEY and CDR2 is SVGAGI. The CDR3 length is 18 residues. The CDR3 protein is CASSLLQPSTSSGNTIYF. In nucleotides, the CDR3 is TGTGCCAGCAGCCTACTCCAACCTTCGACGAGCTCTGGAAACACCATATATTTT.

The sample holds a few counts of this clonotype. The V and J genes are TRBV29-1 and TRBJ1-2; possibly TRBD1 for D (5 bases). The CDR3 is 10 residues long. Germline lookup yields CDR1 SQVTM and CDR2 ANQGSEA. Trimming took off 6 bases at V and 6 bases at J, with 8 bases between the two ends. DNA of the CDR3: TGCAGCGTCGGGGGGGATGGCTACACCTTC. Amino acids: CSVGGDGYTF.

This clonotype was counted a few times. This rearrangement joins TRBV13 to TRBJ1-2, with D hard to call. Trimming stripped 8 bases from V and 7 bases from J, with 5 bases between. From germline, CDR1 is PRHDT and CDR2 FYEKMQ (reference sequence). The CDR3 runs to 9 residues. CDR3 sequence: CASLGGYTF. CDR3 bases: TGTGCCAGCTTGGGTGGCTACACCTTC.

The CDR3: CASSPRLGGKGGNEQFF. The CDR3, as DNA: TGTGCCAGCAGTCCTCGCTTAGGGGGGAAGGGAGGCAATGAGCAGTTCTTC. The genes are TRBV7-9 and TRBJ2-1; D assignment may be TRBD1 or TRBD2 (6 bases each). Trimming cost V 6 bases and J 6 bases, with 24 bases left between them. Germline V gene data show CDR1 as SEHNR and CDR2 as FQNEAQ (reference sequence). The CDR3 is made up of 17 amino acids.

This clonotype was picked up a small number of times. The V gene is TRBV5-6, the J gene TRBJ2-1; 8 positions match TRBD1. Germline V gene sequence: CDR1 SGHDT, CDR2 YYEEEE. The CDR3 loop spans 14 amino acids. V was pared by 1 base and J by 6 bases, with 3 bases of the junction left unmatched. CDR3 residues: CASSLQGAGNEQFF. The CDR3 coding sequence is TGTGCCAGCAGCTTGCAGGGGGCGGGCAATGAGCAGTTCTTC.

The V gene is TRBV20-1, the J gene TRBJ2-4, with D perhaps TRBD1 (5 bases). V lost 3 bases and J 4 bases, leaving 10 bases between the germline ends. The CDR3 covers 13 residues. Per the germline V gene, CDR1 is DFQATT and CDR2 is SNEGSKA (reference sequence). This chain's CDR3 is CSARAAGKNIQYF. CDR3 bases: TGCAGTGCTAGGGCGGCAGGGAAAAACATTCAGTACTTC.

The chain combines TRBV6-1 with TRBJ2-5, with D possibly TRBD1 on 5 matching bases. The length of the CDR3 is 13 residues. V was trimmed by 8 bases and J by 1 base, leaving 11 bases between them. Germline V lookup: CDR1 MNHNS, CDR2 SASEGT. In DNA form, the CDR3 reads TGTGCCAGCGCCAGGGAACTCCAAGAGACCCAGTACTTC. Translating it yields CASARELQETQYF.

This clonotype was picked up a small number of times. The V gene is TRBV28, the J gene TRBJ1-2; TRBD1 aligns across 7 bases. CDR1 MDHEN and CDR2 SYDVKM come from the germline V gene. This CDR3 comprises 13 residues. V trimming: 6 bases; J trimming: 4 bases; junction bases outside the gene matches: 5. CDR3 sequence: CASSRQGFYGYTF. DNA for the CDR3: TGTGCCAGCAGCAGACAGGGATTCTATGGCTACACCTTC.

This clonotype was seen ten or more times. V usage is TRBV6-1 and J usage is TRBJ1-2; 11 nucleotides agree with TRBD1. Looked up from germline, CDR1 is MNHNS and CDR2 is SASEGT. V lost 1 base and J lost 4; bases outside the gene matches: 11. CDR3 length: 18 amino acids. DNA of the CDR3: TGTGCCAGCAGTGAAGTCCCGGGACAGGGGGGTACTGGCTATGGCTACACCTTC. Translating it yields CASSEVPGQGGTGYGYTF.

In its sample, this clonotype ranks as medium-sized. The genes are TRBV6-2 or TRBV6-3 and TRBJ2-2, with D possibly TRBD1 on 5 matching bases. CDR1 MNHEY and CDR2 SVGEGT come from the germline V gene. The CDR3 is 16 residues long. V was pared by 0 bases and J by 0 bases, with 8 bases between. CDR3 in DNA: TGTGCCAGCAGTTACTCGACAGAAACGAACACCGGGGAGCTGTTTTTT. Amino acids: CASSYSTETNTGELFF.

The chain carries TRBV20-1 and TRBJ1-2; 8 nucleotides agree with TRBD1. V shed 2 bases, J shed 4 bases, and the junction held 12 bases outside the gene matches. Germline CDR1 is DFQATT and CDR2 is SNEGSKA (reference sequence). This CDR3 spans 16 amino acids. This CDR3 reads CSARKGYRGISYGYTF. Here the CDR3 DNA reads TGCAGTGCTAGAAAAGGATACAGGGGGATAAGCTATGGCTACACCTTC.

Concerning this clonotype itself: Possible read error: a much larger clone is one base away. The CDR3: CASSSGQPITEAFF. CDR3 in DNA: TGTGCCAGCAGCTCGGGACAGCCTATCACTGAAGCTTTCTTT. The V call is TRBV7-2, the J call TRBJ1-1; TRBD1 matches at 7 bases. Germline V CDR1 and CDR2: SGHTA, FQGNSA. The V and J ends lost 4 bases and 4 bases, in that order; junction bases with no gene match: 6. This CDR3 region has 14 residues.

In this sample, this clonotype turned up many times. V usage is TRBV6-2 or TRBV6-3 and J usage is TRBJ2-5; D gene uncertain. CDR1 and CDR2 (germline): MNHEY, SVGEGT. V was pared by 6 bases and J by 2 bases, with 16 bases between. There are 15 residues in the CDR3. CDR3 in amino acids: CASSYTGPAQETQYF. In DNA form, the CDR3 reads TGTGCCAGCAGCTACACCGGGCCTGCGCAAGAGACCCAGTACTTC.

In this sample, this clonotype is medium-sized. V gene TRBV15 combines with J gene TRBJ1-6; the D is unclear. With 3 bases removed from V and 6 bases from J, the gap between germline ends came to 9 bases. Per the germline V gene, CDR1 is LNHNV and CDR2 is YYDKDF (reference sequence). The CDR3 is made up of 14 amino acids. CDR3 loop: CATSSRASNSPLHF. CDR3 bases: TGTGCCACCAGCAGTCGTGCCAGTAATTCACCCCTCCACTTT.

The sample holds many counts of this clonotype. The CDR3: CASSGFQGWSYNSPLHF. The CDR3, as DNA: TGTGCCAGCAGCGGGTTTCAGGGTTGGTCCTATAATTCACCCCTCCACTTT. The genes are TRBV7-2 and TRBJ1-6; tentative D call: TRBD1 (5 bases). This CDR3 is built from 17 residues. The V end lost 5 bases, the J end lost 1 base, and 15 bases lay between the germline ends. The germline V gene has CDR1 SGHTA and CDR2 FQGNSA. Full variable domain (rest looked up from reference TRBV7-2 and TRBJ1-6): GAGVSQSPSNKVTEKGKDVELRCDPISGHTALYWYRQSLGQGLEFLIYFQGNSAPDKSGLPSDRFSAERTGGSVSTLTIQRTQQEDSAVYLCASSGFQGWSYNSPLHFGNGTRLTVT.

This clonotype has just a few counts. The rearrangement joins TRBV5-5 to TRBJ2-2, with a tentative D call TRBD1 (5 bases). This CDR3 spans 16 amino acids. Germline V CDR1 and CDR2: SGHKS, YYEKEE (reference sequence). V lost 1 base and J 1 base, leaving 11 bases between the germline ends. The CDR3 DNA reads TGTGCCAGCAGCTTGCTACGGCAGGGGAACACCGGGGAGCTGTTTTTT. Translating it yields CASSLLRQGNTGELFF.

Many counts were recorded for this clonotype. The CDR3 loop is CASSLAGFGTDTQYF. The CDR3, as DNA: TGTGCCAGCAGCCTTGCAGGGTTTGGCACAGATACGCAGTATTTT. The rearrangement joins TRBV6-2 or TRBV6-3 to TRBJ2-3; TRBD1 is a possible D gene (5 bases). The CDR3 is made up of 15 amino acids. V gave up 6 bases and J gave up 1 base, with 14 bases separating them. Germline V gene sequence: CDR1 MNHEY, CDR2 SVGEGT.

By sample fraction, this clonotype is medium-sized. V is TRBV29-1 and J is TRBJ2-2; 8 bases are shared with TRBD1. Germline V gene sequence: CDR1 SQVTM, CDR2 ANQGSEA. Trimming cost V 3 bases and J 6 bases; bases outside gene matches: 6. The CDR3 runs to 14 residues. The CDR3 here is CSVDGQGSAGELFF. DNA for the CDR3: TGCAGCGTTGACGGACAGGGAAGCGCCGGGGAGCTGTTTTTT.

J is TRBJ1-5 and V is TRBV6-5; D ambiguous. Trimming shortened V by 2 bases and J by 1 base, and 3 bases separated the two germline ends. CDR3 length: 13 residues. Per the germline V gene, CDR1 is MNHEY and CDR2 is SVGAGI. CDR3 nucleotides: TGTGCCAGCAGTTACGGCAGCAATCAGCCCCAGCATTTT. Protein sequence: CASSYGSNQPQHF.

This clonotype qualifies as medium-sized. The chain combines TRBV29-1 with TRBJ1-2; 7 bases align to TRBD1. There are 10 residues in the CDR3. J gave up 6 bases and V 7 bases, and 2 bases lay outside the gene matches. The germline V gene encodes CDR1 SQVTM and CDR2 ANQGSEA. DNA of the CDR3: TGCAGCGCCGGGACAGATGGCTACACCTTC. It codes for CSAGTDGYTF.

A few counts support this clonotype. The rearrangement uses TRBV29-1 and TRBJ2-3; D remains ambiguous. CDR1 and CDR2 from the germline V gene are SQVTM and ANQGSEA. The CDR3 is made up of 12 amino acids. The V end lost 4 bases, the J end lost 0 bases, and 5 bases lay between the germline ends. The CDR3 reads CSVGSSTDTQYF. The DNA of the CDR3 is TGCAGCGTTGGCTCTAGCACAGATACGCAGTATTTT.

The sample holds many counts of this clonotype. The V gene is TRBV7-2, the J gene TRBJ2-3; tentatively, D is TRBD1 (6 bases). Trimming shortened V by 1 base and J by 1 base, and 12 bases separated the two germline ends. This CDR3 has 16 amino acids. CDR1 and CDR2 from the germline V gene are SGHTA and FQGNSA. As DNA, the CDR3 is TGTGCCAGCAGCTTAGATCCACAGGGTGGCACAGATACGCAGTATTTT. Translating gives CASSLDPQGGTDTQYF.

In its sample, this clonotype was seen many times. V is TRBV6-6 and J is TRBJ1-3, with D uncertain. With 4 bases removed from V and 0 bases from J, the gap between germline ends came to 10 bases. The length of the CDR3 is 15 residues. The V gene's germline CDR1 is MNHNY and CDR2 SVGAGI (reference sequence). The chain's CDR3 is CASSLSHDSGNTIYF. In DNA, the CDR3 is TGTGCCAGCAGTTTATCTCACGACTCTGGAAACACCATATATTTT.